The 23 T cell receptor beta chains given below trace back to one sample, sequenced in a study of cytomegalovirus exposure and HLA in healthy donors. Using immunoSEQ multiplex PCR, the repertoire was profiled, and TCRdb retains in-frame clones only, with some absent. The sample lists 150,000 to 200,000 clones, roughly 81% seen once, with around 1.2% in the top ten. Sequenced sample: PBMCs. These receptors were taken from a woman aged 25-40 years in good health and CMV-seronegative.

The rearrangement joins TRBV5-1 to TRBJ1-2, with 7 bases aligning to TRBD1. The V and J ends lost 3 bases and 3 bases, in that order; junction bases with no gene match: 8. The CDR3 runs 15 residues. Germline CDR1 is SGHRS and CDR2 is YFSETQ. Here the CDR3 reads CASSSGQVEDYGYTF. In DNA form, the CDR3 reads TGCGCCAGCAGCTCAGGACAGGTCGAGGACTATGGCTACACCTTC.

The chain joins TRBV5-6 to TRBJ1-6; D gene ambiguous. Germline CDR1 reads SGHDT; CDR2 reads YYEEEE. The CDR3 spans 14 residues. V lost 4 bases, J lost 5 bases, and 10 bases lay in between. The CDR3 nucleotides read TGTGCCAGCAGCGCGGCGCAGCATAATTCACCCCTCCACTTT. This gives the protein CASSAAQHNSPLHF. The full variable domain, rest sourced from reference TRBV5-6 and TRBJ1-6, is DAGVTQSPTHLIKTRGQQVTLRCSPKSGHDTVSWYQQALGQGPQFIFQYYEEEERQRGNFPDRFSGHQFPNYSSELNVNALLLGDSALYLCASSAAQHNSPLHFGNGTRLTVT.

The chain's CDR3 is CASSAVGLAGGREQFF. As DNA, the CDR3 is TGTGCCAGCAGTGCCGTCGGACTAGCGGGAGGAAGGGAGCAGTTCTTC. The chain uses TRBV6-1 and TRBJ2-1; 14 nucleotides align to TRBD2. The J segment lost 10 bases and the V segment lost 4 bases, leaving 9 bases of the junction unmatched. CDR3 length: 16 residues. CDR1 is MNHNS, CDR2 SASEGT, per germline.

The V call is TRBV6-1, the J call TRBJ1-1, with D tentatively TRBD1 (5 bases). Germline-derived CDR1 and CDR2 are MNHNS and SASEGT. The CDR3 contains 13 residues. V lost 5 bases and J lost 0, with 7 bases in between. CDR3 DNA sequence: TGTGCCAGCAGTCCCAGGGTGAACACTGAAGCTTTCTTT. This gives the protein CASSPRVNTEAFF.

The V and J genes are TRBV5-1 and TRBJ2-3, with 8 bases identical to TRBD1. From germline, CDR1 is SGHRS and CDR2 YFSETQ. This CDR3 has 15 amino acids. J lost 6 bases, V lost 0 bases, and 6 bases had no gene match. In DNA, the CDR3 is TGCGCCAGCAGCTTGGGGGCAGGGGGCCCGGATACGCAGTATTTT. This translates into CASSLGAGGPDTQYF.

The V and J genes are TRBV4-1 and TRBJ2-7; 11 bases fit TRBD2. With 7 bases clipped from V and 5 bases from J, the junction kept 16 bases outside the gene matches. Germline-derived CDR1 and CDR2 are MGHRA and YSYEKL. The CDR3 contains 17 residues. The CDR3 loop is CASKAGLAVREEDEQYF. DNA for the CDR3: TGCGCCAGCAAGGCGGGACTAGCGGTACGAGAGGAGGACGAGCAGTACTTC.

The CDR3 loop reads CASSFTGVGNEQFF. In DNA form, the CDR3 reads TGTGCCAGCAGCTTTACGGGAGTGGGCAATGAGCAGTTCTTC. The chain has TRBV5-4 and TRBJ2-1; D is possibly TRBD2 (6 bases). There are 14 residues in the CDR3. The V end lost 2 bases, the J end lost 6 bases, and 12 bases lay between the germline ends. From germline, CDR1 is SGHNT and CDR2 YYREEE (reference sequence).

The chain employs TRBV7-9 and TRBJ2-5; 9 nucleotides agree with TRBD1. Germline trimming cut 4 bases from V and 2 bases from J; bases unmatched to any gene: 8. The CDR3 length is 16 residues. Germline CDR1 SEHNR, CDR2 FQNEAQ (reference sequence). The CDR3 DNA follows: TGTGCCAGCAGCTACCAGGACAGGGGAATTCAAGAGACCCAGTACTTC. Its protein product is CASSYQDRGIQETQYF. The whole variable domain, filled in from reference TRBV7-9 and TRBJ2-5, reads DTGVSQNPRHKITKRGQNVTFRCDPISEHNRLYWYRQTLGQGPEFLTYFQNEAQLEKSRLLSDRFSAERPKGSFSTLEIQRTEQGDSAMYLCASSYQDRGIQETQYFGPGTRLLVL.

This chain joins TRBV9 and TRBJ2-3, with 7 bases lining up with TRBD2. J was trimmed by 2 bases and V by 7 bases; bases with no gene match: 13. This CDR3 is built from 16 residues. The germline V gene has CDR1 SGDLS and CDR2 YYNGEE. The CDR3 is CASGRTPAGNTDTQYF. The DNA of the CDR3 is TGTGCCAGCGGTAGGACCCCAGCGGGAAACACAGATACGCAGTATTTT.

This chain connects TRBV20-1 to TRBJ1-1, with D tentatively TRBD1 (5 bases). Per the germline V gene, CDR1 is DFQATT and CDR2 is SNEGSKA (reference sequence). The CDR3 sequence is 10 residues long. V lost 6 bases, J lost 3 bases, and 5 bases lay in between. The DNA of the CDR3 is TGCAGTGCAGGGGACACTGAAGCTTTCTTT. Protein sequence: CSAGDTEAFF.

For the CDR3, the DNA is TGTGCCAGTACCTCTAGCTGGGACACCGGGGAGCTGTTTTTT. Amino acid sequence: CASTSSWDTGELFF. V gene TRBV19 combines with J gene TRBJ2-2; D is perhaps TRBD2 (5 bases). Trimming cost V 7 bases and J 3 bases, with 12 bases left between them. CDR3 length: 14 amino acids. Looked up from germline, CDR1 is LNHDA and CDR2 is SQIVND (reference sequence).

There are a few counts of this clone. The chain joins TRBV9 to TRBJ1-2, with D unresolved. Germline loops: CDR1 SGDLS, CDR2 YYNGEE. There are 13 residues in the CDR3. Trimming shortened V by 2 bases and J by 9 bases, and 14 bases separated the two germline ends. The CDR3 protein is CASSVDSGGRYTF. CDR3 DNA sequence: TGTGCCAGCAGCGTGGACTCGGGAGGGCGCTACACCTTC.

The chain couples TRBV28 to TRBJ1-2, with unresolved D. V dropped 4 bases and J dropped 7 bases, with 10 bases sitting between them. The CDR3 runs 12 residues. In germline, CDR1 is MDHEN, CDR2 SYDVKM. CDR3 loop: CASSSEIGGYTF. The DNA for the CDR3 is TGTGCCAGCAGTTCCGAGATTGGTGGCTACACCTTC.

The CDR3 nucleotides read TGTGCCAGCAGCTTAAGTACAGGGTGGCAGCCCCAGCATTTT. Translated, it gives CASSLSTGWQPQHF. This sequence joins TRBV7-8 and TRBJ1-5; D is perhaps TRBD1 (6 bases). Germline CDR1 is SGHVS and CDR2 is FQNEAQ. This CDR3 is built from 14 residues. Trimming shortened V by 2 bases and J by 7 bases, and 12 bases separated the two germline ends. The variable domain in full, with the rest retrieved from reference TRBV7-8 and TRBJ1-5, is GAGVSQSPRYKVAKRGQDVALRCDPISGHVSLFWYQQALGQGPEFLTYFQNEAQLDKSGLPSDRFFAERPEGSVSTLKIQRTQQEDSAVYLCASSLSTGWQPQHFGDGTRLSIL.

The CDR3 region has the DNA TGTGCCAGCAGGGCCGGGACTCCTGTTGGGGCAAATTCACCCCTCCACTTT. Translating it yields CASRAGTPVGANSPLHF. This sequence joins TRBV5-6 and TRBJ1-6; weak D call: TRBD1 (5 bases). V shed 5 bases and J shed 7 bases, with 22 bases lying between them. This CDR3 comprises 17 residues. Germline CDR1 reads SGHDT; CDR2 reads YYEEEE.

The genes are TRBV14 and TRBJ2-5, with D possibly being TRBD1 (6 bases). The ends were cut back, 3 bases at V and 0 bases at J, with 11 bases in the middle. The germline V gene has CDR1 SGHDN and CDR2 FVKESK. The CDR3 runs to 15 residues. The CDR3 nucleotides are TGTGCCAGCAGCCACTACCGGACAGACCAAGAGACCCAGTACTTC. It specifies CASSHYRTDQETQYF.

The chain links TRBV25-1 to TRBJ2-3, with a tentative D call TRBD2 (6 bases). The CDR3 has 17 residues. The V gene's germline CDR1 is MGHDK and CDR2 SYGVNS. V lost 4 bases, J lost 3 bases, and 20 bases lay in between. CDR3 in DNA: TGTGCCAGCAGTGCCTCCCGCGGAGGGACGGTTACAGATACGCAGTATTTT. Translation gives CASSASRGGTVTDTQYF.

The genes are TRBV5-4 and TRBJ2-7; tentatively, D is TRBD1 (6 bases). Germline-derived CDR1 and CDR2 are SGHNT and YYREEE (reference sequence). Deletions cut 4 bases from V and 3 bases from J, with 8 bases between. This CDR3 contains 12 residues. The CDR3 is CASSKDSYEQYF. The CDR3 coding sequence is TGTGCCAGCAGCAAGGACAGCTACGAGCAGTACTTC.

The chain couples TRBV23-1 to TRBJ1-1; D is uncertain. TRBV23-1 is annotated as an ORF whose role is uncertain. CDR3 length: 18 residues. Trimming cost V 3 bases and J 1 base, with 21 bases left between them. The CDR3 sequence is CASSHPLPVQPQNTEAFF. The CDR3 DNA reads TGCGCCAGCAGTCATCCTCTGCCCGTACAACCGCAGAACACTGAAGCTTTCTTT.

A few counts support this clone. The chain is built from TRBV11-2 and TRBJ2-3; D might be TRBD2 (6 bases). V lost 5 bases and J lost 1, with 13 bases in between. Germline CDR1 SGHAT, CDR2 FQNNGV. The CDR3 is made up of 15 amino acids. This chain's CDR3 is CASSRRDLGTDTQYF. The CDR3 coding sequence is TGTGCCAGCAGCAGAAGGGACTTAGGCACAGATACGCAGTATTTT.

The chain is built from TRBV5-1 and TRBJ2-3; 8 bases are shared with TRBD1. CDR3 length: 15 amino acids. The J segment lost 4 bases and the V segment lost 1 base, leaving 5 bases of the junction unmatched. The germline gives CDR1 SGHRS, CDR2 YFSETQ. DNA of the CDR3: TGCGCCAGCAGCTTGCCCGGACAGGGAGCAGATACGCAGTATTTT. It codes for CASSLPGQGADTQYF.

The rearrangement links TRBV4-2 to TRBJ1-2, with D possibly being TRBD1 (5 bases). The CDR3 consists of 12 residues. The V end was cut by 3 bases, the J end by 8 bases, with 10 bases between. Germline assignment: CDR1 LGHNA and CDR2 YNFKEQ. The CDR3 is CASSHWGVGYTF. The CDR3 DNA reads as TGTGCCAGCAGCCATTGGGGGGTCGGCTACACCTTC.

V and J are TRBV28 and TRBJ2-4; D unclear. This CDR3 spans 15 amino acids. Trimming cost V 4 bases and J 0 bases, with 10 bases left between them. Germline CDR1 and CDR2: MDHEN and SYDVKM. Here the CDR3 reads CASSSDILAKNIQYF. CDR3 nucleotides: TGTGCCAGCAGTTCAGACATACTAGCCAAAAACATTCAGTACTTC. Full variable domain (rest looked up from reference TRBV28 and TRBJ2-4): DVKVTQSSRYLVKRTGEKVFLECVQDMDHENMFWYRQDPGLGLRLIYFSYDVKMKEKGDIPEGYSVSREKKERFSLILESASTNQTSMYLCASSSDILAKNIQYFGAGTRLSVL.